This T cell receptor beta chain was sequenced in a study of blood T cells in healthy people across ages (dated by TCRdb to the mid-2010s). Context from the whole study: In model experiments, template switching captured roughly one uniquely barcoded TCR beta cDNA molecule for every two T cells. The donors were split into four age groups: young (average approximately 16 years), middle-aged (around 40), aged (over 55) and long-lived (82). Donors of different ages were randomly distributed across sequencing lanes to avoid experimental bias. Using deep sequencing normalized with unique cDNA molecular identifiers, the study measured how TCR beta repertoire diversity changes with age. Two additional independent replicas of 1 million unique cDNA reads from the same blood draw were analyzed for two donors (one aged 18 to 30 and one aged 80 or older).

Trimmed from V: 0 bases; trimmed from J: 0 bases; junction bases lacking a gene match: 7. CDR1 and CDR2 are read off the germline V gene as MGHRA and YSYEKL. From the cysteine through the phenylalanine, the CDR3 covers 17 amino acids. Only the CDR3 region is kept as DNA, spanning 51 bases read in frame from base 1. Regarding this clonotype: It has no known antigen specificity. No base-level quality is on record; no much larger clone is a single base apart.

Systemically healthy Caucasian individuals from Russia, approximately 39 in total and aged about 6 to 90 years, were included as donors. Approximately 10 milliliters of peripheral blood were collected from each donor into EDTA-treated Vacutainer tubes. Ficoll-Paque density-gradient centrifugation was used to isolate PBMCs, with at least 7 million per sample. Trizol reagent was used to extract total RNA from the PBMCs, yielding at least 5.5 micrograms per sample. The percentages of naive CD45RAhigh/CD27high T cells were determined by flow cytometry on a PBMC aliquot from every donor. Libraries were constructed by 5' RACE. Sequencing used an Illumina HiSeq 2500. A second PCR of roughly 7 to 11 cycles was performed with a sample-barcoded 5' primer and a J-beta primer mix. Each TCR beta cDNA molecule received a unique molecular identifier from a template-switch 5' adaptor carrying 12 random nucleotides. Each sample yielded at least 2.5 million CDR3-containing paired-end reads. The Mint cDNA synthesis kit, primed by a TRBC-specific oligonucleotide, was used to synthesize first-strand cDNA from all RNA. All cDNA was treated with uracil-DNA glycosylase and then went through a first 18-cycle PCR with the universal primers M1SS and BC2_uni_R. Turning to the authors' computational methods: For normalization, 1 million high-quality reads, each with a distinct molecular identifier, were randomly selected from each sample. Instead of being binned into consensus sequences, reads that shared molecular identifiers were thrown out. MiTCR, with a Q25 quality threshold and the strictest error-elimination algorithm, was used for CDR3 identification, clonotype clustering and error correction. A nonparametric unseen species model with Euler transformation was used to estimate a lower bound on total TCR beta diversity. The public reads were reanalyzed by TCRdb: fastp trimming at Q25, MiXCR alignment, in-frame beta chains only. Every CDR3 protein is listed once, alongside the most common genes and DNA of its rows. TCRdb's processing, not the authors' own work, is the source of the V and J calls. The sample table records about 1,400,000 distinct CDR3 sequences; 59% of these occur just once. Over 6.5% of the sample goes to the ten largest clones.

The study at large found these results: Compared with the aged group, the long-lived group had more naive CD4+ T cells, fewer expanded clones and increased TCR diversity, a pattern suggesting age selection. Estimates of total diversity based on one million sequenced T cells were considered lower bounds and underestimates. Because profiling used bulk unsorted PBMCs, naive and antigen-experienced compartments could not be compared conclusively. Because the CMV infection status of the donors was unknown, age-related changes in expanded clonotypes may potentially have been confounded. A strong correlation was found between observed TCR beta diversity and the percentage of naive T cells measured by flow cytometry. Observed TCR beta diversity per million T cells fell roughly linearly with age, and a significant reduction was already apparent by age roughly 40.

Sequencing was performed on blood. The TCR sequence derives from a man aged 18 to 35 in good health. Recombination joined TRBV4-1 with TRBJ1-1; 7 middle bases align to TRBD1. The bases are TGCGCCAGCAGCCAAGATGGACAGGCAGTGTTGAACACTGAAGCTTTCTTT. This encodes CASSQDGQAVLNTEAFF.